This TCR beta chain was obtained from a study of breast tumors, draining lymph nodes, adjacent tissues. The study, taken as a whole, reports: Tumor repertoires ranked between lymph nodes and nontumor tissue in diversity, with V and J gene preferences.

This CDR3 spans 13 amino acids. Germline V gene data show CDR1 as WSHSY and CDR2 as SAAADI. Trimming stripped 6 bases from V and 5 bases from J, with 13 bases between. This clonotype occurred many times. The antigen remains undetermined. Samples came from axillary lymph nodes draining the breast cancer. TCRdb itself ran the multiplex PCR reads through MiXCR, one entry per CDR3 protein. The sample has 200,000 to 250,000 distinct CDR3 sequences, about 34% seen once. The V gene is TRBV10-2, the J gene TRBJ2-5; D might be TRBD2 (6 bases). This receptor was taken from a female donor with breast cancer. Some clones in this sample may be carry-over from other donors' samples. The sequencing input was axillary lymph node tissue. The CDR3 DNA reads as TGCGCCAGCAGGGGGGGTTTCTGGGAGACCCAGTACTTC. The encoded protein is CASRGGFWETQYF.